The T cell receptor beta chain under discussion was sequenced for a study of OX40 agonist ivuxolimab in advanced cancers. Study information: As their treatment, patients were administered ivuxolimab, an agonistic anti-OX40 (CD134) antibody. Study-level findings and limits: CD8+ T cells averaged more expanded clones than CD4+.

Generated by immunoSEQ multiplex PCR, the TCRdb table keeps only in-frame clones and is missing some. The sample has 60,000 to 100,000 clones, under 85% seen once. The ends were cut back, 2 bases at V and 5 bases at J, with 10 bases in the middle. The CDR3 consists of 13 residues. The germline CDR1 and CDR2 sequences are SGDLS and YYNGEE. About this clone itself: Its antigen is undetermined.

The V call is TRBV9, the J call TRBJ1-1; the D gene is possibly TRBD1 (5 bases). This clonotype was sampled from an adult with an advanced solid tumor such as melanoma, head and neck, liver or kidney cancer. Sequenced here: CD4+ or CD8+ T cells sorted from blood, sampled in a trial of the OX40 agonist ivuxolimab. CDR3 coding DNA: TGTGCCAGCAGCGTGCAGGGCGGGACTGAAGCTTTCTTT. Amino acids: CASSVQGGTEAFF.